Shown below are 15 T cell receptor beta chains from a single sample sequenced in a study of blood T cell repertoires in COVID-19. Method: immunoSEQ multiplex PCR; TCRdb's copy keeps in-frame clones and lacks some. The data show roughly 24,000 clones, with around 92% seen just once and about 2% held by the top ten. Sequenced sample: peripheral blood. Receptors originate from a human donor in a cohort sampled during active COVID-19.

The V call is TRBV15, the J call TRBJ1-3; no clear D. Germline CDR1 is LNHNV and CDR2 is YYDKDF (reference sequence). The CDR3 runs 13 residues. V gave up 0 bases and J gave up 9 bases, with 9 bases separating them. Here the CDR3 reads CATSRDARGTIYF. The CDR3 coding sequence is TGTGCCACCAGCAGAGATGCCCGGGGCACCATATATTTT.

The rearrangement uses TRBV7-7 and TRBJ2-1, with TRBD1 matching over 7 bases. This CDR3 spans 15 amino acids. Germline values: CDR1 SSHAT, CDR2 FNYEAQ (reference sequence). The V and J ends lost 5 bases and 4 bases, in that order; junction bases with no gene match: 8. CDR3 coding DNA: TGTGCCAGCAGCCGATCTCCGGGACAGTACAATGAGCAGTTCTTC. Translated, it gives CASSRSPGQYNEQFF.

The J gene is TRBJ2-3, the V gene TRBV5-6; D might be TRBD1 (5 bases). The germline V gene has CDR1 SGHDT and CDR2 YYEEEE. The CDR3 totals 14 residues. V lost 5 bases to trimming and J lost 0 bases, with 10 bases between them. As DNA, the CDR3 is TGTGCCAGCAGGTTGACAGCTAGCACAGATACGCAGTATTTT. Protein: CASRLTASTDTQYF.

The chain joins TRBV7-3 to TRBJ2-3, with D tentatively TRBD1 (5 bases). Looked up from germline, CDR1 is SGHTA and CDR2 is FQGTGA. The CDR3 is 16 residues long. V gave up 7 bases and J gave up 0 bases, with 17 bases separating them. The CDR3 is CASMTKGQESTDTQYF. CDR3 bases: TGTGCCAGCATGACGAAGGGGCAGGAAAGCACAGATACGCAGTATTTT.

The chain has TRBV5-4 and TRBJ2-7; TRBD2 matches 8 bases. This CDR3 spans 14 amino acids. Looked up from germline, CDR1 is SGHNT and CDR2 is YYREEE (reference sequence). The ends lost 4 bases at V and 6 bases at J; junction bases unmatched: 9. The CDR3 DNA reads TGTGCCAGCAGCCACCCGACTAGCGCGGGCGAGCAGTACTTC. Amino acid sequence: CASSHPTSAGEQYF.

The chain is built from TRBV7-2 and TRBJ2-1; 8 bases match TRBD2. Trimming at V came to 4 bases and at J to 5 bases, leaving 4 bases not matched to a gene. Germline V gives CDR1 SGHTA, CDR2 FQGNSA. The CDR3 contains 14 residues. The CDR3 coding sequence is TGTGCCAGCAGCTCTGGACTAGCAAACAATGAGCAGTTCTTC. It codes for CASSSGLANNEQFF.

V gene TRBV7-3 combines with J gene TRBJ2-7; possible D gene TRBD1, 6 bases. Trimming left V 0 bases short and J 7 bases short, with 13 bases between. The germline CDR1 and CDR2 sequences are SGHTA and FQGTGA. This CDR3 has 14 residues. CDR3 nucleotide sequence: TGTGCCAGCAGCTTAACACAGGGAGTAGGGGAGCAGTACTTC. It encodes CASSLTQGVGEQYF.

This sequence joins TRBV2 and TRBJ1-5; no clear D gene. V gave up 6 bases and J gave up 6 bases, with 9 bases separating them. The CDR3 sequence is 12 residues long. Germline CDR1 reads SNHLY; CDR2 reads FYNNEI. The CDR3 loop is CASRSNSQPQHF. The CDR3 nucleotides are TGTGCCAGCAGATCAAATTCTCAGCCCCAGCATTTT.

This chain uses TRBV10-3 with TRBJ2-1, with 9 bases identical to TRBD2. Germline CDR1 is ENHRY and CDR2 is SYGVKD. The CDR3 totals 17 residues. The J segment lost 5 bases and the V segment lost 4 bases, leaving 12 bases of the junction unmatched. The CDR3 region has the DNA TGTGCCATCAGTGTCCAGGATTCTAGCGGGGAACACAATGAGCAGTTCTTC. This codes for CAISVQDSSGEHNEQFF.

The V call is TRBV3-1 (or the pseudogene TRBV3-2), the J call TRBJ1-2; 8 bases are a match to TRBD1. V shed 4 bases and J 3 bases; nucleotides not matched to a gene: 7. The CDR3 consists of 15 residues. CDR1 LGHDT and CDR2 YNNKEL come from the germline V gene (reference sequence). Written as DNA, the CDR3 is TGTGCCAGCAGCCCCCGTACAGGGGGGCACTATGGCTACACCTTC. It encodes CASSPRTGGHYGYTF.

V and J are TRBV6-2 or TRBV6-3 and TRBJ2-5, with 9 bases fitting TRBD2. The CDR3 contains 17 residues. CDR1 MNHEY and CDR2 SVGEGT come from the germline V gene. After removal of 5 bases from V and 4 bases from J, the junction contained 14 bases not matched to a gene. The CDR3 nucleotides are TGTGCCAGCAGTCGCTTGGTCCTAGCGGGGTTCAGAGAGACCCAGTACTTC. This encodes CASSRLVLAGFRETQYF.

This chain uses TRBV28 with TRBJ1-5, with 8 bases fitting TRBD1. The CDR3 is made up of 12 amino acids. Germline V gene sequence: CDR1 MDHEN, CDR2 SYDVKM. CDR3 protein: CVAGRGPQPQHF. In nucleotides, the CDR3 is TGTGTTGCGGGCAGGGGGCCCCAGCCCCAGCATTTT. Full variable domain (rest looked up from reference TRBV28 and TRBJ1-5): DVKVTQSSRYLVKRTGEKVFLECVQDMDHENMFWYRQDPGLGLRLIYFSYDVKMKEKGDIPEGYSVSREKKERFSLILESASTNQTSMYLCVAGRGPQPQHFGDGTRLSIL.

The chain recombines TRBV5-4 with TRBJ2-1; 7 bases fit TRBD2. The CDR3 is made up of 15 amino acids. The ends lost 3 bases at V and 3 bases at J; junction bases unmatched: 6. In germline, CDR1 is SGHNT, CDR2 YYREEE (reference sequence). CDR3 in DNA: TGTGCCAGCAGCTGGGGAGCTAGCGGCTACAATGAGCAGTTCTTC. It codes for CASSWGASGYNEQFF.

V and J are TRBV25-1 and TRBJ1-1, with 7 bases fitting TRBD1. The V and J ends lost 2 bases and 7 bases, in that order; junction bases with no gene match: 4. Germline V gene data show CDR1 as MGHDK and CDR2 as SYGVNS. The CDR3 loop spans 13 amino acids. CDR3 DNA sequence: TGTGCCAGCAGTGAAACAGGGGCGATTGAAGCTTTCTTT. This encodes CASSETGAIEAFF.

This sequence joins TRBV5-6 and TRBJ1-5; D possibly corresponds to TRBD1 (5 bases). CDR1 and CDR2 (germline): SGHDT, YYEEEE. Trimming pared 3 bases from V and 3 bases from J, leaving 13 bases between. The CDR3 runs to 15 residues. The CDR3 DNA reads TGTGCCAGCAGCTGGGGGGGAACGATCAATCAGCCCCAGCATTTT. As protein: CASSWGGTINQPQHF.